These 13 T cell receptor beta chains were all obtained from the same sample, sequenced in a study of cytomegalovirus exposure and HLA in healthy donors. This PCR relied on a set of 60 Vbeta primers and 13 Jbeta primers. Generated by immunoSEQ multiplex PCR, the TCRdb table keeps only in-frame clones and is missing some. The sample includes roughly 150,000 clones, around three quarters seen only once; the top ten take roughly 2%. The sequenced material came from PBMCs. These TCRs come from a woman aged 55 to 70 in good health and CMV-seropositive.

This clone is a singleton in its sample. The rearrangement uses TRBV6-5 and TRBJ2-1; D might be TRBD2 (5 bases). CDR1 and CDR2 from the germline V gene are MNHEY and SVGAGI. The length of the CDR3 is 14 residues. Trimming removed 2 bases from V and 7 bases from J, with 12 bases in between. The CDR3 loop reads CASSYLTSRNEQFF. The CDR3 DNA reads TGTGCCAGCAGTTACCTAACTAGTAGGAATGAGCAGTTCTTC.

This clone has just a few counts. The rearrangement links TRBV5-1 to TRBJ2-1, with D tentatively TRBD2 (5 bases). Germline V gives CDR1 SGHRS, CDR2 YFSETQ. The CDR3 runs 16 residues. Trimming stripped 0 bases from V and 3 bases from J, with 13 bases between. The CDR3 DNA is TGCGCCAGCAGCTTGGGGCCCACGGAGGTCTACAATGAGCAGTTCTTC. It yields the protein CASSLGPTEVYNEQFF.

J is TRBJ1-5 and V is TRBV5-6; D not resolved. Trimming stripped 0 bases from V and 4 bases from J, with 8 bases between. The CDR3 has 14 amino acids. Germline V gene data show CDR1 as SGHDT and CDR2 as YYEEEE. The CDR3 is CASSLGQLNQPQHF. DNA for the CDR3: TGTGCCAGCAGCTTGGGTCAGTTAAATCAGCCCCAGCATTTT. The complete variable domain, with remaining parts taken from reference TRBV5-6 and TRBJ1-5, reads DAGVTQSPTHLIKTRGQQVTLRCSPKSGHDTVSWYQQALGQGPQFIFQYYEEEERQRGNFPDRFSGHQFPNYSSELNVNALLLGDSALYLCASSLGQLNQPQHFGDGTRLSIL.

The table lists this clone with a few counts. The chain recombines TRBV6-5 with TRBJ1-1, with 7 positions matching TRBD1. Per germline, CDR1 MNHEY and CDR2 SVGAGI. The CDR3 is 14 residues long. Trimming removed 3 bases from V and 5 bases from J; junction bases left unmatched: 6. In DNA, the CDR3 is TGTGCCAGCAGTTATTCGACAGGGAAGACTGAAGCTTTCTTT. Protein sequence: CASSYSTGKTEAFF.

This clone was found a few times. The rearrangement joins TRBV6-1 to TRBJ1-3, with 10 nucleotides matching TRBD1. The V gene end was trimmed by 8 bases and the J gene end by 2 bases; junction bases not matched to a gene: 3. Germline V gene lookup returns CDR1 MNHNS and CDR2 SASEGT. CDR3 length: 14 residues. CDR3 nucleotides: TGTGCCAGCGGGACAGGGGTTGCTGGAAACACCATATATTTT. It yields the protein CASGTGVAGNTIYF.

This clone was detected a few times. The CDR3 DNA reads as TGTGCCAGCAGCTTAGACTTGACACCGAACACTGAAGCTTTCTTT. As protein: CASSLDLTPNTEAFF. J is TRBJ1-1 and V is TRBV11-2; D not certain. Germline CDR1 SGHAT, CDR2 FQNNGV. Trimming stripped 0 bases from V and 1 base from J, with 9 bases between. CDR3 length: 15 amino acids.

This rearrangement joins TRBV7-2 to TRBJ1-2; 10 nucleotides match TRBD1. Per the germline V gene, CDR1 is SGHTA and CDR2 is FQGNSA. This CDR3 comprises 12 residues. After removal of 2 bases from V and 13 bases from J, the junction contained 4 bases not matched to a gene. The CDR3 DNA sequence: TGTGCCAGCAGCTTAAGGACAGGGGGAATCACCTTC. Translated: CASSLRTGGITF.

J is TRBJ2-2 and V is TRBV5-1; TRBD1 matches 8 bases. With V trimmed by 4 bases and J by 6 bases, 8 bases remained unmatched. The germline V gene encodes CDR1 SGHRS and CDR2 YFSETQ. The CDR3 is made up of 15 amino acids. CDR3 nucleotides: TGCGCCAGCAGCCAGGGGACAGGCGAACCCGGGGAGCTGTTTTTT. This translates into CASSQGTGEPGELFF.

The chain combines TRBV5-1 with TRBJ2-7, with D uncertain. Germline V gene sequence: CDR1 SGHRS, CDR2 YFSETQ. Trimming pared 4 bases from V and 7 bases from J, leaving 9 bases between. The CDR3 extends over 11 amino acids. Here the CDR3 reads CASSVYEEQYF. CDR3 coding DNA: TGCGCCAGCAGCGTGTACGAGGAGCAGTACTTC.

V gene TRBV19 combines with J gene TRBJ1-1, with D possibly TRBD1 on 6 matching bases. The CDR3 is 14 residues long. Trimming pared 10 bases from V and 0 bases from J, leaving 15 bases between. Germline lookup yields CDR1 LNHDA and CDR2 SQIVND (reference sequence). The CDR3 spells CATESGGMNTEAFF. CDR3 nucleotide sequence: TGTGCCACCGAGTCGGGGGGCATGAACACTGAAGCTTTCTTT.

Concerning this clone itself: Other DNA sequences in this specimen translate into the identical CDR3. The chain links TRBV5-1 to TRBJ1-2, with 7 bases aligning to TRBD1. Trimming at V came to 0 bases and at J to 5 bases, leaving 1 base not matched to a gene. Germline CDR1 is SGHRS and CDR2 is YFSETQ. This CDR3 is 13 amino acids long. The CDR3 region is CASSLEGQYGYTF. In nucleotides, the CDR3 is TGCGCCAGCAGCTTGGAGGGACAGTATGGCTACACCTTC.

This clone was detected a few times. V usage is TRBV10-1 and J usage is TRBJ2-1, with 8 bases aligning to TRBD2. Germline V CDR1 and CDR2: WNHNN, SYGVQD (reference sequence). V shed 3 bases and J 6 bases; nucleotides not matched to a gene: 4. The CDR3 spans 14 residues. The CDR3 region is CASSDAGGPNEQFF. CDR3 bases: TGCGCCAGCAGTGATGCGGGAGGCCCCAATGAGCAGTTCTTC.

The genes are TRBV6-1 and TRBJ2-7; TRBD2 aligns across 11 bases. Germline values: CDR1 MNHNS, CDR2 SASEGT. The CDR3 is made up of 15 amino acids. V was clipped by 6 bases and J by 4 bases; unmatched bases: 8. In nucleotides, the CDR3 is TGTGCCAGCAGGTCTCCGGGACTAGCGGAATACGAGCAGTACTTC. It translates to CASRSPGLAEYEQYF.